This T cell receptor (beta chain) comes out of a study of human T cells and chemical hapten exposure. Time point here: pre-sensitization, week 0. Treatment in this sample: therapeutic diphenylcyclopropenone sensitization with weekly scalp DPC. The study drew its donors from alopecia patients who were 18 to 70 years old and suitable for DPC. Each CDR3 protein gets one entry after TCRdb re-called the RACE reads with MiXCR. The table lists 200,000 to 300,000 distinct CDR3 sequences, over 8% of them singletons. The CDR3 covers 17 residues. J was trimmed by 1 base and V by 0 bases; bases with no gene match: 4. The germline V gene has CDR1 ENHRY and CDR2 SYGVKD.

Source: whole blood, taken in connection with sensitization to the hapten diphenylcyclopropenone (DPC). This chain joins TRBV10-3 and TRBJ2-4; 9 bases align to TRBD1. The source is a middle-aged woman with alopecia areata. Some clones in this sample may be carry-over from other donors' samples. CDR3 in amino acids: CAISESSGQGAKNIQYF. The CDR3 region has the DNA TGTGCCATCAGTGAGTCGTCTGGACAGGGGGCCAAAAACATTCAGTACTTC.